This T cell receptor beta chain was observed in a study of OX40 agonist ivuxolimab in advanced cancers. Study-wide background: Enrollees could have had prior anti-PD-1, anti-PD-L1 or anti-CTLA-4 therapy, which around 40% had received.

The germline gives CDR1 SGHRS, CDR2 YFSETQ. This CDR3 has 15 residues. With 5 bases clipped from V and 0 bases from J, the junction kept 8 bases outside the gene matches. The method was immunoSEQ multiplex PCR; TCRdb's version includes in-frame clones alone and lacks a portion of them. The profile shows approximately 40,000 clones, more than 75% of them singletons. The gene calls are TRBV5-1 and TRBJ2-7, with TRBD1 matching 7 bases. The sequencing here drew on CD4+ or CD8+ T cells sorted from blood, taken in a trial of the OX40 agonist ivuxolimab. The TCR originated in an adult with an advanced solid tumor such as melanoma, head and neck, liver or kidney cancer. The DNA of the CDR3 is TGCGCCAGCAGTCCAAAAGGGGACAGCTCCTACGAGCAGTACTTC. Translation gives CASSPKGDSSYEQYF. The full variable domain, with the rest looked up from reference TRBV5-1 and TRBJ2-7, is KAGVTQTPRYLIKTRGQQVTLSCSPISGHRSVSWYQQTPGQGLQFLFEYFSETQRNKGNFPGRFSGRQFSNSRSEMNVSTLELGDSALYLCASSPKGDSSYEQYFGPGTRLTVT.